The clone carrying this T cell receptor beta chain was picked up many times. The CDR3 extends over 13 amino acids. Germline lookup yields CDR1 MNHEY and CDR2 SVGAGI. Between the trimmed V and J ends, which lost 4 bases and 5 bases, there was a span of 9 bases. The data were obtained in a study of breast tumors, draining lymph nodes, adjacent tissues. TCRdb used MiXCR to reprocess the multiplex PCR reads, holding one entry per CDR3 protein. Of approximately 280,000 distinct CDR3 sequences detected, 30% to 35% appear once; the ten largest clones hold more than 0.95%. Axillary draining lymph nodes of breast cancer patients supplied the node samples.

This TCR was sampled from a female donor with breast cancer. Some clones in this sample may be carry-over from other donors' samples. Sequencing was performed on axillary lymph node tissue. The rearrangement uses TRBV6-5 and TRBJ1-5, with TRBD1 as a possible D gene (6 bases). The CDR3 sequence: CASSWGADQPQHF. The CDR3 DNA reads TGTGCCAGCAGTTGGGGGGCGGATCAGCCCCAGCATTTT.